These T cell receptor beta chains were read from a single sample in a study of early T cells in non-severe SARS-CoV-2 infection. Each CDR3 protein gets one entry after TCRdb re-called the 5' RACE reads with MiXCR. The table has 80,000 or so distinct CDR3 sequences, about 14% seen once. The sequenced sample was whole blood. Receptor source: an adult who was a healthcare worker with PCR-confirmed SARS-CoV-2 infection or an uninfected control (not recorded which). Both conserved end residues are part of each CDR3. D genes are given only for firm matches. For some rows the clone size is stated as once, few or many, or as a class when expanded; others skip it.

v_gene: TRBV7-2
j_gene: TRBJ2-1
d_gene: TRBD2
abundance: .
CDR3nt: TGTGCCAGCAGCTTACACGGGGGGGCATACAATGAGCAGTTCTTC
CDR3aa: CASSLHGGAYNEQFF

v_gene: TRBV9
j_gene: TRBJ1-2
d_gene: .
abundance: .
CDR3nt: TGTGCCAGCAGCGTGGGCTATGGCTACACCTTC
CDR3aa: CASSVGYGYTF

v_gene: TRBV10-3
j_gene: TRBJ2-7
d_gene: .
abundance: .
CDR3nt: TGTGCCATCAGTGAGTCGACCCCCCTGGGCGAGCAGTACTTC
CDR3aa: CAISESTPLGEQYF

v_gene: TRBV29-1
j_gene: TRBJ2-1
d_gene: TRBD2
abundance: .
CDR3nt: TGCAGCGTGCTAGCGGGAGGAGCAAATGAGCAGTTCTTC
CDR3aa: CSVLAGGANEQFF

v_gene: TRBV2
j_gene: TRBJ2-7
d_gene: .
abundance: many
CDR3nt: TGTGCCAGCAGGGGGGACGGCGACGAGCAGTACTTC
CDR3aa: CASRGDGDEQYF

v_gene: TRBV5-6
j_gene: TRBJ2-7
d_gene: .
abundance: .
CDR3nt: TGTGCCAGCAGCTTGGCCTGGACAGTAAAGAACCGTAACTCCTACGAGCAGTACTTC
CDR3aa: CASSLAWTVKNRNSYEQYF

v_gene: TRBV18
j_gene: TRBJ1-4
d_gene: .
abundance: .
CDR3nt: TGTGCCAGCTCACCGCGGGGAAATGAAAAACTGTTTTTT
CDR3aa: CASSPRGNEKLFF

v_gene: TRBV12-5
j_gene: TRBJ1-6
d_gene: .
abundance: few
CDR3nt: TGTGCTAGTGGTTTGGTCATCCTTTACAATCCCCGACAGGCCTCGTACGACTTCTCACCCCTCCACTTT
CDR3aa: CASGLVILYNPRQASYDFSPLHF

v_gene: TRBV5-1
j_gene: TRBJ1-1
d_gene: TRBD1
abundance: once
CDR3nt: TGCGCCAGCAGCTTGACGGGACAGATTGGGAACACTGAAGCTTTCTTT
CDR3aa: CASSLTGQIGNTEAFF

v_gene: TRBV5-4
j_gene: TRBJ2-5
d_gene: .
abundance: many
CDR3nt: TGTGCCAGCAGATCCAATCTTCACGAAGAGACCCAGTACTTC
CDR3aa: CASRSNLHEETQYF

v_gene: TRBV30
j_gene: TRBJ2-7
d_gene: .
abundance: few
CDR3nt: TGTGCCTGGAGTAAAGCCTACGAGCAGTACTTC
CDR3aa: CAWSKAYEQYF

v_gene: TRBV28
j_gene: TRBJ1-1
d_gene: TRBD1
abundance: .
CDR3nt: TGTGCCAGCAACGACAGGGGGCTTAGGGACACTGAAGCTTTCTTT
CDR3aa: CASNDRGLRDTEAFF

v_gene: TRBV2
j_gene: TRBJ2-2
d_gene: TRBD2
abundance: .
CDR3nt: TGTGCCAGCAATGGGCTAGCGGGAGAGAGGTACACCGGGGAGCTGTTTTTT
CDR3aa: CASNGLAGERYTGELFF

v_gene: TRBV9
j_gene: TRBJ1-1
d_gene: .
abundance: .
CDR3nt: TGTGCCAGCAGCGTATTGGAGATGAACACTGAAGCTTTCTTT
CDR3aa: CASSVLEMNTEAFF

v_gene: TRBV13
j_gene: TRBJ1-1
d_gene: TRBD1
abundance: many
CDR3nt: TGTGCCAGCAGCTTCGACAGGGAGTTCACTGAAGCTTTCTTT
CDR3aa: CASSFDREFTEAFF

v_gene: TRBV19
j_gene: TRBJ2-7
d_gene: .
abundance: many
CDR3nt: TGTGCCACGGGGGAAGGGGGCTTCAACGAGCAGTACTTC
CDR3aa: CATGEGGFNEQYF

v_gene: TRBV5-4
j_gene: TRBJ2-5
d_gene: .
abundance: many
CDR3nt: TGTGCCAGCAGCTTGAAAAGGAGGCAGACTGAGACCCAGTACTTC
CDR3aa: CASSLKRRQTETQYF

v_gene: TRBV6-5
j_gene: TRBJ2-7
d_gene: .
abundance: many
CDR3nt: TGTGCCAGCAGTTACTCGATGAGTGGTCTCTCCTACGAGCAGTACTTC
CDR3aa: CASSYSMSGLSYEQYF

v_gene: TRBV7-9
j_gene: TRBJ2-3
d_gene: TRBD2
abundance: .
CDR3nt: TGTGCCAGCAGCTTCCGGAGCGGGAGTACGCAGTATTTT
CDR3aa: CASSFRSGSTQYF

v_gene: TRBV4-1
j_gene: TRBJ2-7
d_gene: .
abundance: .
CDR3nt: TGCGCCAGCAGCCAACTGGACTCCTACGAGCAGTACTTC
CDR3aa: CASSQLDSYEQYF

v_gene: TRBV20-1
j_gene: TRBJ1-6
d_gene: .
abundance: few
CDR3nt: TGCAGTGCTAGAGGCTCCAGTAATTCACCCCTCCACTTT
CDR3aa: CSARGSSNSPLHF

v_gene: TRBV3-1
j_gene: TRBJ2-3
d_gene: TRBD1
abundance: .
CDR3nt: TGTGCCAGCAGCCAAGACAGGGGGCAAGGGACAGATACGCAGTATTTT
CDR3aa: CASSQDRGQGTDTQYF

v_gene: TRBV7-2
j_gene: TRBJ1-1
d_gene: TRBD1
abundance: many
CDR3nt: TGTGCCAGCAGCTCCCTACGACAGGGGGCTTACACTGAAGCTTTCTTT
CDR3aa: CASSSLRQGAYTEAFF

v_gene: TRBV9
j_gene: TRBJ2-2
d_gene: TRBD1
abundance: .
CDR3nt: TGTGCCAGCAGCGTCCGGGACAGTTACACCGGGGAGCTGTTTTTT
CDR3aa: CASSVRDSYTGELFF

v_gene: TRBV5-1
j_gene: TRBJ2-5
d_gene: .
abundance: .
CDR3nt: TGCGCCAGCAGCTGGGATAAGGAGACCCAGTACTTC
CDR3aa: CASSWDKETQYF

v_gene: TRBV6-5
j_gene: TRBJ1-1
d_gene: .
abundance: many
CDR3nt: TGTGCCAGCAGCCCGCCGCGAAACACTGAAGCTTTCTTT
CDR3aa: CASSPPRNTEAFF

v_gene: TRBV24-1
j_gene: TRBJ2-5
d_gene: TRBD2
abundance: .
CDR3nt: TGTGCCACCAGTGACGGGGCGGGGGGGCAAGAGACCCAGTACTTC
CDR3aa: CATSDGAGGQETQYF

v_gene: TRBV7-3
j_gene: TRBJ2-2
d_gene: .
abundance: many
CDR3nt: TGTGCCAGCAGCTTAAGAGCCGGGACCAACACCGGGGAGCTGTTTTTT
CDR3aa: CASSLRAGTNTGELFF

v_gene: TRBV18
j_gene: TRBJ2-1
d_gene: TRBD1
abundance: .
CDR3nt: TGTGCCAGCTCACCACGGCCAGAACAGGGGACGAGTGAGCAGTTCTTC
CDR3aa: CASSPRPEQGTSEQFF